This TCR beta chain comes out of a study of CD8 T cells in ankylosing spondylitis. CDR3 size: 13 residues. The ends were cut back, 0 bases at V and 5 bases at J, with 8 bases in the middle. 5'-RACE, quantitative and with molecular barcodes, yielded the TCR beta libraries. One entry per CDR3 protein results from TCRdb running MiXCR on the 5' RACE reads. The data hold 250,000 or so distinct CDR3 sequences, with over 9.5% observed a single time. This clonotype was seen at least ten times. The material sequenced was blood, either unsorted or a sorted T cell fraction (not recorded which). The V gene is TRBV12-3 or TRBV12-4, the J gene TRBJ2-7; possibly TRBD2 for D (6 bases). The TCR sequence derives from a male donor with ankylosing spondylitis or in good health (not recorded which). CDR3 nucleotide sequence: TGTGCCAGCAGTTTAGCGGGGGGTAACGAGCAGTACTTC. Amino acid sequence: CASSLAGGNEQYF.